A selection of T cell receptor beta chains follows, all from one sample in a study of read filtering for tumor transcriptome and immune sequencing. TCRdb redid the calling of the reads with MiXCR, one entry per CDR3 protein. The data show about 130,000 distinct CDR3 sequences, with 13% seen just once and 11% held by the top ten. The sample consisted of a population of CD138-negative cells sorted from bone marrow. These receptors originate from a donor at least 40 years old with multiple myeloma. CDR3s include the opening cysteine and the closing phenylalanine or tryptophan. A D gene is named only where the DNA matches it firmly. Size values are once, few and many counts, or a class for expanded clones, and some rows have none.

many TRBD1 14 TRBJ2-3 TRBV5-4 CASSRDSSTDTQYF TGTGCCAGCTCACGGGACAGTAGCACAGATACGCAGTATTTT
few . 14 TRBJ1-2 TRBV10-3 CAISERAGGDGYTF TGTGCCATCAGTGAACGGGCTGGAGGCGATGGCTACACCTTC
many TRBD2 15 TRBJ2-3 TRBV2 CASKTSGYTTDTQYF TGTGCCAGCAAAACTAGCGGCTATACGACAGATACGCAGTATTTT
many . 16 TRBJ2-3 TRBV3-1 CASSQEGGGIADTQYF TGTGCCAGCAGCCAAGAAGGTGGCGGGATCGCAGATACGCAGTATTTT
. TRBD1 15 TRBJ1-5 TRBV6-2/TRBV6-3 CATRRDRGRNQPQHF TGTGCCACCAGACGGGACAGGGGGCGGAATCAGCCCCAGCATTTT
many TRBD1 15 TRBJ2-7 TRBV20-1 CSARGHPGQGDEQYF TGCAGTGCTAGAGGGCACCCGGGACAGGGTGACGAGCAGTACTTC
many . 15 TRBJ1-4 TRBV5-1 CASSDGPGREEKLFF TGCGCCAGCAGCGACGGACCGGGCAGAGAAGAAAAACTGTTTTTT
. . 16 TRBJ2-3 TRBV6-5 CASSSLGELISDTQYF TGTGCCAGCAGTTCCCTTGGGGAGTTGATCTCAGATACGCAGTATTTT
. TRBD2 16 TRBJ2-3 TRBV15 CAASTRLAASTDTQYF TGTGCCGCCAGTACGCGACTAGCAGCTAGCACAGATACACAGTATTTT
many TRBD1 14 TRBJ2-1 TRBV12-3/TRBV12-4 CASSSRQGAWVQFF TGTGCCAGCAGTTCCCGACAGGGGGCCTGGGTGCAGTTCTTC
. . 18 TRBJ2-3 TRBV20-1 CSAREGVILRGARDTQYF TGCAGTGCTAGAGAGGGGGTTATACTTAGGGGGGCCCGAGATACGCAGTATTTT
few . 15 TRBJ2-5 TRBV2 CASSEEARGGETQYF TGTGCCAGCAGTGAAGAAGCCCGAGGGGGAGAGACCCAGTACTTC
many . 14 TRBJ2-7 TRBV10-3 CAISAGDRLYEQYF TGTGCCATCAGTGCCGGGGACCGCCTGTACGAGCAGTACTTC
many TRBD2 16 TRBJ2-3 TRBV15 CATSTRLAASTDTQYF TGTGCCACCAGTACGCGACTAGCAGCTAGCACAGATACGCAGTATTTT
few . 16 TRBJ2-5 TRBV4-1 CASSQDVDGITKTQHF TGCGCCAGCAGCCAAGATGTCGACGGGATCACGAAGACCCAGCACTTC
many TRBD1 14 TRBJ2-7 TRBV7-9 CASSFGTGGREQYF TGTGCCAGCAGCTTCGGGACAGGGGGCCGCGAGCAGTACTTC
few . 13 TRBJ2-3 TRBV29-1 CSVEDTGADTQYF TGCAGCGTTGAGGATACTGGGGCAGATACGCAGTATTTT
many . 14 TRBJ2-2 TRBV29-1 CSAGSGPGTGELFF TGCAGCGCAGGCTCCGGACCAGGTACCGGGGAGCTGTTTTTT
. . 16 TRBJ2-6 TRBV19 CASSIASRAGANVLTF TGTGCCAGTAGTATAGCAAGCAGGGCTGGGGCCAACGTCCTGACTTTC
. . 14 TRBJ1-1 TRBV5-1 CASSPQGKGTEAFF TGCGCCAGCAGCCCTCAGGGAAAGGGGACTGAAGCTTTCTTT
many TRBD2 15 TRBJ2-1 TRBV5-4 CASSLTSGVYNEQFF TGTGCCAGCAGTCTAACTAGCGGAGTCTACAATGAGCAGTTCTTC
many . 21 TRBJ1-5 TRBV21-1 CASSTRGPGQGVPYCNQPQHF TGTGCCAGCAGCACGAGAGGGCCTGGACAGGGCGTACCGTATTGCAATCAGCCCCAGCATTTT
many TRBD2 14 TRBJ2-1 TRBV19 CASSTSGSLDEQFF TGTGCCAGTTCTACTAGCGGGAGTTTGGATGAGCAGTTCTTC
many . 16 TRBJ2-1 TRBV24-1 CATSPGMVAGYNEQFF TGTGCCACCAGTCCCGGGATGGTGGCGGGTTACAATGAGCAGTTCTTC
many TRBD2 15 TRBJ2-1 TRBV20-1 CSAITGLAGPNEQFF TGCAGTGCTATAACCGGACTAGCGGGACCCAATGAGCAGTTCTTC
many . 12 TRBJ1-5 TRBV29-1 CSVSGSNQPQHF TGCAGCGTTTCCGGGAGCAATCAGCCCCAGCATTTT
. . 12 TRBJ2-5 TRBV6-6 CASKPSQETQYF TGTGCCAGCAAACCGAGCCAAGAGACCCAGTACTTC
many TRBD2 15 TRBJ2-2 TRBV7-2 CASDLAGVGTGELFF TGTGCCAGTGATCTTGCGGGAGTCGGGACCGGGGAGCTGTTTTTT
once . 13 TRBJ2-2 TRBV24-1 CATSDWRTGELFF TGTGCCACCAGTGATTGGAGGACCGGGGAGCTGTTTTTT
many . 12 TRBJ1-4 TRBV20-1 CSASRFEEKLFF TGCAGTGCTAGTCGGTTCGAGGAAAAACTGTTTTTT
many TRBD1 16 TRBJ2-1 TRBV5-1 CASSLSRDRVADEQFF TGCGCCAGCAGCTTGAGCCGGGACAGGGTAGCCGATGAGCAGTTCTTC
many TRBD1 15 TRBJ1-2 TRBV27 CASSLDSGQGVGYTF TGTGCCAGCAGTTTGGATTCCGGACAGGGAGTTGGCTACACCTTC